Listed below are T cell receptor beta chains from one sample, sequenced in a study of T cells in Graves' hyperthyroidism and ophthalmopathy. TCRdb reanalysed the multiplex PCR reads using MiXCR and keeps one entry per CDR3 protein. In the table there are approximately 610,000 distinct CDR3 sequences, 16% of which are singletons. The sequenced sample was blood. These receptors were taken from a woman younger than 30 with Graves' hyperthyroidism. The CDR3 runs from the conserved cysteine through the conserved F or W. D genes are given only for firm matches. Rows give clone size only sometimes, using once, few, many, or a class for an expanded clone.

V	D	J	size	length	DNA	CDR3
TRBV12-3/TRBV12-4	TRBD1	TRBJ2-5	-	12	TGTGCCAGCAGTCAGACAGGGGGCACCCAGTACTTC	CASSQTGGTQYF
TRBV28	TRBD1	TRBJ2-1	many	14	TGTGCCAGCAGTGGTGTCAGGGGGTTGAATGAGCAGTTCTTC	CASSGVRGLNEQFF
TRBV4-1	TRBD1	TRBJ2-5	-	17	TGCGCCAGCAGCCGGGGATGGAGGGACAGGGGAGGAGAGACCCAGTACTTC	CASSRGWRDRGGETQYF
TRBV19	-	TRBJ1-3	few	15	TGTGCCAGTAGTATGACACAAATCTCTGGAAACACCATATATTTT	CASSMTQISGNTIYF
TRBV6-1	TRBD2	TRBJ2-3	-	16	TGTGCCAGCAGCTGGGAGCGGGGGGGGCATGTAGATACGCAGTATTTT	CASSWERGGHVDTQYF
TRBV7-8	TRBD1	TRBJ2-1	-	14	TGTGCCAGCAGCTTAGTGGGACAGGGTCGAGTGCAGTTCTTC	CASSLVGQGRVQFF
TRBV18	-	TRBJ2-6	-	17	TGTGCCAGCTCACCGCGACAGATAGGCTCTGGGGCCAACGTCCTGACTTTC	CASSPRQIGSGANVLTF
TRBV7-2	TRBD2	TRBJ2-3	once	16	TGTGCCAGCAGCTTACTAGCGGGGGAATTCACAGATACGCAGTATTTT	CASSLLAGEFTDTQYF
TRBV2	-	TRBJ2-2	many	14	TGTGCCAGCAGTGGGACGTCGAACACCGGGGAGCTGTTTTTT	CASSGTSNTGELFF
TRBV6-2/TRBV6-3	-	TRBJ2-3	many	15	TGTGCCAGCAGGGACCGCGGCATCGGCACAGATACGCAGTATTTT	CASRDRGIGTDTQYF
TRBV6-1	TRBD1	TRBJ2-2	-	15	TGTGCCAGCAGTCCGACAGGGGCACTCACCGGGGAGCTGTTTTTT	CASSPTGALTGELFF
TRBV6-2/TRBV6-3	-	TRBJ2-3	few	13	TGTGCCAGCAAACCGGGGGAGGCGGATACGCAGTATTTT	CASKPGEADTQYF
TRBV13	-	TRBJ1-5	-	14	TGTGCCAGCAGCTTCCGCAGGGCTGGTCAGCCCCAGCATTTT	CASSFRRAGQPQHF
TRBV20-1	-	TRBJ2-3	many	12	TGCACCGGATCGGAGGGCACAGATACGCAGTATTTT	CTGSEGTDTQYF
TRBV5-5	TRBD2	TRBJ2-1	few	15	TGTGCCAGCAGCTTGGGGCTAGCGGGACCCGCCGGGCAGTTCTTC	CASSLGLAGPAGQFF
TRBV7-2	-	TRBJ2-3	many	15	TGTGCCAGCAGCCCGGGGGTAACTAGCACAGATACGCAGTATTTT	CASSPGVTSTDTQYF
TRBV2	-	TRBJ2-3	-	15	TGTGCCAGCAGTGAAGACGGGAGAGAAGCAGATACGCAGTATTTT	CASSEDGREADTQYF
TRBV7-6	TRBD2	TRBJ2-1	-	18	TGTGCCAGCAGCCGCCCACCGAAAACTAGCGGGACCTACAATGAGCAGTTCTTC	CASSRPPKTSGTYNEQFF
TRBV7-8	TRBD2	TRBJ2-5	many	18	TGTGCCAGCAGCAAAAGGGGACTAGCGGGGGTTAAGGGGGAGACCCAGTACTTC	CASSKRGLAGVKGETQYF
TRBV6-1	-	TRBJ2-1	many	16	TGTGCCAGCAGCCCCCGTGCTGGAGATGGAAGGAATGAGCAGTTCTTC	CASSPRAGDGRNEQFF
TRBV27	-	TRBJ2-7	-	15	TGTGCCAGCAGTTCCCCCTTAAGGGGCACCCACGAGCAGTACTTC	CASSSPLRGTHEQYF
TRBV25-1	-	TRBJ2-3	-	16	TGTGCCAGCAGTGAATATCAGGGTGCTAGCACAGATACGCAGTATTTT	CASSEYQGASTDTQYF
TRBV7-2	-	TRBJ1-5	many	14	TGTGCCAGCAGCTTAATTCAGGGCCAACAGCCCCAGCATTTT	CASSLIQGQQPQHF
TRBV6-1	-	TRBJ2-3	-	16	TGTGCCAGCAGTGAATATCATAACACGGCCACAGATACGCAGTATTTT	CASSEYHNTATDTQYF
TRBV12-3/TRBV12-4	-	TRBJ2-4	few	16	TGTGCCAGCAATCACACAGGGTCCCTAGCCAAAAACATTCAGTACTTC	CASNHTGSLAKNIQYF
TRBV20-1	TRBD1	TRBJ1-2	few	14	TGCAGTGCTAGAGATGAGGGACAGAACTATGGCTACACCTTC	CSARDEGQNYGYTF
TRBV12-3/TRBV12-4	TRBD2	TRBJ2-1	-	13	TGTGCCAGCAGGCCTAGCGGGAACAATGAGCAGTTCTTC	CASRPSGNNEQFF
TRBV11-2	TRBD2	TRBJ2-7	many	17	TGTGCCAGCAGCTTAGCTAGAACTAGCGGGAGTTTCTACGAGCAGTACTTC	CASSLARTSGSFYEQYF